The 2 T cell receptor beta chains below were found in one sample sequenced in a study of blood T cell repertoires in COVID-19. The repertoire was sequenced with immunoSEQ multiplex PCR; TCRdb's copy has only in-frame clones and lacks some. The table has 250,000 to 350,000 clones, 84% seen once; the top ten hold about 1.5%. Specimen: peripheral blood. The receptors come from a human donor with COVID-19, enrolled during active disease. The donor label of this sample is uncertain.

CDR3 sequence: CASSPPRGDRLTYEQYF. The CDR3 DNA sequence: TGTGCCAGCTCACCACCGCGGGGGGACAGACTAACCTACGAGCAGTACTTC. The chain has TRBV18 and TRBJ2-7; D is possibly TRBD2 (8 bases). CDR1 and CDR2 (germline): KGHSH, LQKENI. The V and J ends lost 0 bases and 2 bases respectively, with 17 bases between them. The CDR3 has 17 amino acids.

V gene TRBV23-1 combines with J gene TRBJ1-3; the D gene is possibly TRBD1 (6 bases). TRBV23-1 is placed among ORFs of uncertain function. The CDR3 runs to 13 residues. V lost 7 bases, J lost 8 bases, and 15 bases lay in between. The DNA of the CDR3 is TGCGCCAGCACCCCGGTGCAGGGGCACACCATATATTTT. This translates into CASTPVQGHTIYF.